The 14 T cell receptor beta chains reported below all come from one sample, sequenced in a study of blood T cell repertoires in COVID-19. The table came from immunoSEQ multiplex PCR; TCRdb's copy has only in-frame clones and leaves some out. Here the sample spans over 120,000 clones, 84% being singletons. Sample: peripheral blood. The receptors derive from a human donor in a cohort sampled during active COVID-19.

In regard to this clone: Other nucleotide sequences in the sample specify the same CDR3. V and J are TRBV11-2 and TRBJ1-1, with D unclear. The V and J ends lost 0 bases and 10 bases respectively, with 6 bases between them. Germline V lookup: CDR1 SGHAT, CDR2 FQNNGV. This CDR3 is built from 11 residues. CDR3 amino acids: CASSLEGGAFF. DNA for the CDR3: TGTGCCAGCAGCTTAGAAGGAGGAGCTTTCTTT. Complete variable domain (other parts from reference TRBV11-2 and TRBJ1-1): EAGVAQSPRYKIIEKRQSVAFWCNPISGHATLYWYQQILGQGPKLLIQFQNNGVVDDSQLPKDRFSAERLKGVDSTLKIQPAKLEDSAVYLCASSLEGGAFFGQGTRLTVV.

In this sample, this clone turned up a few times. Here the CDR3 DNA reads TGTGCCAGCAGCCAAGAGGCCAAGCGGGGTCTTACCTACGAGCAGTACTTC. Residues: CASSQEAKRGLTYEQYF. The chain couples TRBV4-2 to TRBJ2-7; TRBD2 agrees at 7 bases. V trimming: 0 bases; J trimming: 2 bases; junction bases outside the gene matches: 10. The CDR3 runs 17 residues. CDR1 and CDR2 from the germline V gene are LGHNA and YNFKEQ.

The J gene is TRBJ1-2, the V gene TRBV9; 7 bases fit TRBD1. The germline CDR1 and CDR2 sequences are SGDLS and YYNGEE. V lost 2 bases to trimming and J lost 10 bases; unmatched junction nucleotides: 8. CDR3 size: 13 residues. The CDR3 bases are TGTGCCAGCAGCGTCCTCTCAGGGGGATACTACACCTTC. It is translated as CASSVLSGGYYTF.

This chain links TRBV5-1 with TRBJ2-5; 10 positions match TRBD2. The CDR3 runs to 15 residues. The germline V gene encodes CDR1 SGHRS and CDR2 YFSETQ. After removal of 4 bases from V and 4 bases from J, the junction contained 7 bases not matched to a gene. The CDR3: CASSALLAGGETQYF. CDR3 sequence (DNA): TGCGCCAGCAGCGCCCTATTAGCGGGGGGAGAGACCCAGTACTTC.

The genes are TRBV19 and TRBJ1-2; unclear D gene. Per germline, CDR1 LNHDA and CDR2 SQIVND (reference sequence). CDR3 length equals 15 residues. V lost 10 bases to trimming and J lost 3 bases, with 21 bases between them. The DNA for the CDR3 is TGTGCCACCGAGGGTGGGTCGGGGATCGACTATGGCTACACCTTC. Its protein is CATEGGSGIDYGYTF.

The chain links TRBV19 to TRBJ2-7; 12 bases map to TRBD2. Germline CDR1 and CDR2: LNHDA and SQIVND (reference sequence). Trimming removed 6 bases from V and 6 bases from J; junction bases left unmatched: 6. The CDR3 spans 14 residues. In nucleotides, the CDR3 is TGTGCCAGTAGCAGGACTAGCGGGGAGCCCGAGCAGTACTTC. It is translated as CASSRTSGEPEQYF.

The rearrangement uses TRBV4-1 and TRBJ2-3; 10 bases align to TRBD1. Germline loops: CDR1 MGHRA, CDR2 YSYEKL. There are 18 residues in the CDR3. Losses at the gene ends were 2 bases for V and 6 bases for J; bases not matched to a gene: 14. The CDR3 sequence is CASSQRSFLTGGEDTQYF. CDR3 in DNA: TGCGCCAGCAGCCAAAGGTCTTTTTTGACAGGGGGCGAGGATACGCAGTATTTT.

This clone has just one count. The chain uses TRBV9 and TRBJ2-1; 8 nucleotides align to TRBD2. The CDR3 consists of 16 residues. CDR1 is SGDLS and CDR2 is YYNGEE in the germline V gene. Trimming took 4 bases from V and 0 from J; bases not matched to a gene: 6. Written as DNA, the CDR3 is TGTGCCAGCAGCAACGGGGGGGCCTTCTCCTACAATGAGCAGTTCTTC. Protein product: CASSNGGAFSYNEQFF.

The chain has TRBV7-2 and TRBJ2-5; D gene unclear. V was clipped by 4 bases and J by 1 base, with 7 bases between them. CDR3 length: 13 amino acids. From germline, CDR1 is SGHTA and CDR2 FQGNSA. The CDR3, as DNA: TGTGCCAGCAGCTCTGCTAGCCAAGAGACCCAGTACTTC. Residues: CASSSASQETQYF.

V gene TRBV7-9 combines with J gene TRBJ1-5, with a tentative D call TRBD1 (6 bases). From germline, CDR1 is SEHNR and CDR2 FQNEAQ (reference sequence). The CDR3 runs 13 residues. The V end lost 3 bases, the J end lost 4 bases, and 7 bases lay between the germline ends. This CDR3 reads CASSFGTNQPQHF. Written as DNA, the CDR3 is TGTGCCAGCAGCTTCGGGACAAATCAGCCCCAGCATTTT.

The chain couples TRBV29-1 to TRBJ2-1; 8 bases line up with TRBD2. From germline, CDR1 is SQVTM and CDR2 ANQGSEA. Unmatched junction bases numbered 3, after V lost 1 base and J lost 7 bases. There are 13 residues in the CDR3. As DNA, the CDR3 is TGCAGCGTTGAAGCGGGAGGGCCTAATGAGCAGTTCTTC. Its protein product is CSVEAGGPNEQFF.

The CDR3 nucleotides read TGTGCCAGCAGTCCGGACGAGGGACAGCCCCAGCATTTT. This sequence encodes CASSPDEGQPQHF. The V and J genes are TRBV6-4 and TRBJ1-5, with unresolved D. This CDR3 has 13 amino acids. The germline V and J ends were trimmed by 5 bases and 7 bases, with 12 bases remaining between them. Germline V gives CDR1 MRHNA, CDR2 SNTAGT.

Concerning this clone: The junction and the germline gene differ at one end; a read error may be behind it. The CDR3 bases are TGTGCCAGCAGCCCCTTGGGTAGCTCCGACGAGCAGTACTTC. Translated: CASSPLGSSDEQYF. V usage is TRBV7-2 and J usage is TRBJ2-7; D is uncertain. CDR3 length: 14 residues. Looked up from germline, CDR1 is SGHTA and CDR2 is FQGNSA.

The CDR3 reads CASSVWDSTGELFF. The CDR3 DNA reads as TGTGCCAGCAGCGTATGGGACAGTACCGGGGAGCTGTTTTTT. V gene TRBV9 combines with J gene TRBJ2-2, with 7 bases fitting TRBD1. CDR3 length equals 14 residues. Losses at the gene ends were 1 base for V and 5 bases for J; bases not matched to a gene: 2. Looked up from germline, CDR1 is SGDLS and CDR2 is YYNGEE.